This TCR beta chain was profiled in a study of type 1 regulatory T cells. Across the whole study: This in vitro CD4 product, T-allo10, is enriched for Tr1 cells and alloantigen-specific.

In TCRdb, the reads were re-called with MiXCR into one record per CDR3 protein. The table includes 80,000 to 100,000 distinct CDR3 sequences, roughly a third detected once. In this sample, this clonotype turned up a few times. CDR1 and CDR2 (germline): SGHAT, FQNNGV. The CDR3 consists of 15 residues. V lost 5 bases and J 0 bases, leaving 14 bases between the germline ends. Specimen: CD4+ T cells, either the whole sample or a sorted fraction (not recorded which). This sequence was found in a human donor in good health. The genes are TRBV11-2 and TRBJ2-7; a weak D match, TRBD1 (6 bases). As DNA, the CDR3 is TGTGCCAGCAGCCGACTTCGGGACAACTCCTACGAGCAGTACTTC. Translated: CASSRLRDNSYEQYF.